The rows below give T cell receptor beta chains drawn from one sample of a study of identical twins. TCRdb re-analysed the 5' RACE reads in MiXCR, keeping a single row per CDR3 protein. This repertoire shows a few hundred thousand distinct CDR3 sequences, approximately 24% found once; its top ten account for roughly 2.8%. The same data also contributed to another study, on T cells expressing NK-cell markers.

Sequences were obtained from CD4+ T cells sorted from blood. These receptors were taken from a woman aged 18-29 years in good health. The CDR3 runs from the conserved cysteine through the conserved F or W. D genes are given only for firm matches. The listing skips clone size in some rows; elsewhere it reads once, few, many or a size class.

CDR3nt: TGTGCCAGCAGTGGACTCTCCAGCTCCTACAATGAGCAGTTCTTC; CDR3aa: CASSGLSSSYNEQFF; v_gene: TRBV25-1; j_gene: TRBJ2-1; d_gene: NA; abundance: NA
CDR3nt: TGTGCCAGCACCCTGAGACCGGGACTTATGAATGAGCAGTTCTTC; CDR3aa: CASTLRPGLMNEQFF; v_gene: TRBV12-3/TRBV12-4; j_gene: TRBJ2-1; d_gene: NA; abundance: many
CDR3nt: TGCAGCGTGGCTACCGCAGACATCGAGCAGTACTTC; CDR3aa: CSVATADIEQYF; v_gene: TRBV29-1; j_gene: TRBJ2-7; d_gene: NA; abundance: NA
CDR3nt: TGTGCCAGCAGCTTAGTAACGGTGTACACCTTC; CDR3aa: CASSLVTVYTF; v_gene: TRBV7-2; j_gene: TRBJ1-2; d_gene: NA; abundance: NA
CDR3nt: TGTGCCAGCAGTGACTCGCCTTGGACAGGGTGGGGTGAAAAACTGTTTTTT; CDR3aa: CASSDSPWTGWGEKLFF; v_gene: TRBV6-4; j_gene: TRBJ1-4; d_gene: TRBD1; abundance: few
CDR3nt: TGCGCCAGCAGCTCGGACAGGGTGTCCGAGCAGTACTTC; CDR3aa: CASSSDRVSEQYF; v_gene: TRBV5-1; j_gene: TRBJ2-7; d_gene: TRBD1; abundance: few
CDR3nt: TGTGCCATCAGTGGCAGGAGCAGAGTCGGGGAGCTGTTTTTT; CDR3aa: CAISGRSRVGELFF; v_gene: TRBV10-3; j_gene: TRBJ2-2; d_gene: NA; abundance: few
CDR3nt: TGTGCCAGCAATTCCAACAGGGGGCTGGACGGGGAGCTGTTTTTT; CDR3aa: CASNSNRGLDGELFF; v_gene: TRBV12-3/TRBV12-4; j_gene: TRBJ2-2; d_gene: TRBD1; abundance: few
CDR3nt: TGCAGTGCTCCACTCCCCTCGGGCGGGAGGGGATGGGAGCAGTTCTTC; CDR3aa: CSAPLPSGGRGWEQFF; v_gene: TRBV20-1; j_gene: TRBJ2-1; d_gene: TRBD2; abundance: NA
CDR3nt: TGTGCCATCAGTGATGTGAGCGGAGTTTCCACAGATACGCAGTATTTT; CDR3aa: CAISDVSGVSTDTQYF; v_gene: TRBV10-3; j_gene: TRBJ2-3; d_gene: NA; abundance: few
CDR3nt: TGTGCCAGCAGCCGCGGGGGGACCCGCACAGATACGCAGTATTTT; CDR3aa: CASSRGGTRTDTQYF; v_gene: TRBV11-2; j_gene: TRBJ2-3; d_gene: TRBD2; abundance: few
CDR3nt: TGTGCCAGCAGCGTAGATTGGGGAGGGGAGCAGTACTTC; CDR3aa: CASSVDWGGEQYF; v_gene: TRBV9; j_gene: TRBJ2-7; d_gene: TRBD2; abundance: NA
CDR3nt: TGTGCCAGCAGCTTAGTGTGGGGGCGAGAGGACTATGGCTACACCTTC; CDR3aa: CASSLVWGREDYGYTF; v_gene: TRBV7-9; j_gene: TRBJ1-2; d_gene: NA; abundance: few
CDR3nt: TGTGCCATCAGTGAGCGAGGAGCCTACGAGCAGTACTTC; CDR3aa: CAISERGAYEQYF; v_gene: TRBV10-3; j_gene: TRBJ2-7; d_gene: NA; abundance: NA
CDR3nt: TGCAGCGTTGAAGGGGCTCAGGGGGCGTACGACGAGCAGTACTTC; CDR3aa: CSVEGAQGAYDEQYF; v_gene: TRBV29-1; j_gene: TRBJ2-7; d_gene: TRBD1; abundance: NA
CDR3nt: TGCAGCGCTTCAGCGGGAGTGCCTTACGAGCAGTACTTC; CDR3aa: CSASAGVPYEQYF; v_gene: TRBV29-1; j_gene: TRBJ2-7; d_gene: TRBD2; abundance: few
CDR3nt: TGTGCCAGCAGTTTATTTCGGGGCACTGAAGCTTTCTTT; CDR3aa: CASSLFRGTEAFF; v_gene: TRBV27; j_gene: TRBJ1-1; d_gene: NA; abundance: few
CDR3nt: TGCAGTGCTAGTCAGGCGGGGGGGACCTACAATGAGCAGTTCTTC; CDR3aa: CSASQAGGTYNEQFF; v_gene: TRBV20-1; j_gene: TRBJ2-1; d_gene: TRBD2; abundance: NA
CDR3nt: TGTGCCAGCAGTTTAGCGATTCCCAAAAACATTCAGTACTTC; CDR3aa: CASSLAIPKNIQYF; v_gene: TRBV12-3/TRBV12-4; j_gene: TRBJ2-4; d_gene: NA; abundance: NA
CDR3nt: TGTGCCAGCAGCAAGACAGGCTTTAGCACAGATACGCAGTATTTT; CDR3aa: CASSKTGFSTDTQYF; v_gene: TRBV7-2; j_gene: TRBJ2-3; d_gene: NA; abundance: few
CDR3nt: TGTGCCAGCAGTATAACACGGGGATACGAGCAGTACTTC; CDR3aa: CASSITRGYEQYF; v_gene: TRBV7-3; j_gene: TRBJ2-7; d_gene: NA; abundance: NA
CDR3nt: TGTGCCAGCAGCTCGGTACGAGATACGCAGTATTTT; CDR3aa: CASSSVRDTQYF; v_gene: TRBV7-2; j_gene: TRBJ2-3; d_gene: NA; abundance: many
CDR3nt: TGCAGCGTTGTTGGCGGGAGAGGGGCAGATACGCAGTATTTT; CDR3aa: CSVVGGRGADTQYF; v_gene: TRBV29-1; j_gene: TRBJ2-3; d_gene: TRBD2; abundance: many
CDR3nt: TGCAGTGCTAGCCCACCGGGACAGGGAAAGGGGTACGAGCAGTACTTC; CDR3aa: CSASPPGQGKGYEQYF; v_gene: TRBV20-1; j_gene: TRBJ2-7; d_gene: TRBD1; abundance: NA
CDR3nt: TGTGCCAGCATCTTAGACTTAGGCTATGGCTACACCTTC; CDR3aa: CASILDLGYGYTF; v_gene: TRBV7-9; j_gene: TRBJ1-2; d_gene: NA; abundance: NA
CDR3nt: TGTGCCAGCAGTCTGGGACAGGGGCTACGGGTGGAGCAGTACTTC; CDR3aa: CASSLGQGLRVEQYF; v_gene: TRBV27; j_gene: TRBJ2-7; d_gene: TRBD1; abundance: few
CDR3nt: TGTGCCAGCAGAACGGGACAGGGTAACACCGGGGAGCTGTTTTTT; CDR3aa: CASRTGQGNTGELFF; v_gene: TRBV12-3/TRBV12-4; j_gene: TRBJ2-2; d_gene: TRBD1; abundance: few
CDR3nt: TGTGCCAGCTCACCAAACAGTCTAACCAGATCCTACGAGCAGTACTTC; CDR3aa: CASSPNSLTRSYEQYF; v_gene: TRBV18; j_gene: TRBJ2-7; d_gene: NA; abundance: NA
CDR3nt: TGCAGCGTCGCCCCAGGGGTTGGCTACGAGCAGTACTTC; CDR3aa: CSVAPGVGYEQYF; v_gene: TRBV29-1; j_gene: TRBJ2-7; d_gene: NA; abundance: NA
CDR3nt: TGTGCCAGCAGTTATATGGACAGGGGACACAACGAGCAGTACTTC; CDR3aa: CASSYMDRGHNEQYF; v_gene: TRBV6-2/TRBV6-3; j_gene: TRBJ2-7; d_gene: TRBD1; abundance: few
CDR3nt: TGCGCCAGCGGCGACAGGAATCACGAGCAGTACTTC; CDR3aa: CASGDRNHEQYF; v_gene: TRBV5-1; j_gene: TRBJ2-7; d_gene: NA; abundance: few
CDR3nt: TGCGCCAGCAGCTTGGTGCCTACAGGGAGTGAGGAAGGCTACACCTTC; CDR3aa: CASSLVPTGSEEGYTF; v_gene: TRBV5-1; j_gene: TRBJ1-2; d_gene: NA; abundance: NA
CDR3nt: TGTGCCAGCAGCCCCCTCGGACAGAGGGGTGCCGAGCAGTACTTC; CDR3aa: CASSPLGQRGAEQYF; v_gene: TRBV7-8; j_gene: TRBJ2-7; d_gene: NA; abundance: few
CDR3nt: TGCGCCAGCAGCCGGGATCACGAGGGGGGCTCCTACGAGCAGTACTTC; CDR3aa: CASSRDHEGGSYEQYF; v_gene: TRBV4-3; j_gene: TRBJ2-7; d_gene: NA; abundance: many
CDR3nt: TGTGCCAGCAGCGTGCGCCCCAGGGGCCCAGATACGCAGTATTTT; CDR3aa: CASSVRPRGPDTQYF; v_gene: TRBV9; j_gene: TRBJ2-3; d_gene: NA; abundance: NA
CDR3nt: TGTGCCAGCAGCCCCCCCCGCTACGAGCAGTACTTC; CDR3aa: CASSPPRYEQYF; v_gene: TRBV5-5; j_gene: TRBJ2-7; d_gene: NA; abundance: many
CDR3nt: TGTGCCAGCAGCCAAATAATCAGGAATGAGCAGTTCTTC; CDR3aa: CASSQIIRNEQFF; v_gene: TRBV14; j_gene: TRBJ2-1; d_gene: NA; abundance: many
CDR3nt: TGTGCCAGCAGCTTTCAGGGCCGGAATGAGCAGTTCTTC; CDR3aa: CASSFQGRNEQFF; v_gene: TRBV11-3; j_gene: TRBJ2-1; d_gene: NA; abundance: NA
CDR3nt: TGTGCCAGCGAGGTAGCGGGGTCCTCCTACAATGAGCAGTTCTTC; CDR3aa: CASEVAGSSYNEQFF; v_gene: TRBV2; j_gene: TRBJ2-1; d_gene: TRBD2; abundance: few